The rows below give T cell receptor beta chains drawn from one sample of a study of cytomegalovirus exposure and HLA in healthy donors. Libraries were prepared by immunoSEQ multiplex PCR; TCRdb keeps only in-frame clonotypes and omits some of them. Recorded for this sample: 60,000 to 80,000 clones. Sequenced: PBMCs. The receptors derive from a middle-aged man in good health and CMV-seronegative. CDR3s include the opening cysteine and the closing phenylalanine or tryptophan. Fields, in order: J gene, D gene, V gene, CDR3 DNA, CDR3 protein. D genes are given only for firm matches.

j_gene: TRBJ1-1; d_gene: NA; v_gene: TRBV19; CDR3nt: TGTGCCAGTAGTATCAGTCGGGGCACTGAAGCTTTCTTT; CDR3aa: CASSISRGTEAFF
j_gene: TRBJ1-1; d_gene: NA; v_gene: TRBV11-2; CDR3nt: TGTGCCAGCAGCTTACTATGGGCGAACACTGAAGCTTTCTTT; CDR3aa: CASSLLWANTEAFF
j_gene: TRBJ1-2; d_gene: TRBD1; v_gene: TRBV28; CDR3nt: TGTGCCAGCAGTTTAAAGGGGGCCGCGTCGAGTTATGGCTACACCTTC; CDR3aa: CASSLKGAASSYGYTF
j_gene: TRBJ2-5; d_gene: TRBD2; v_gene: TRBV28; CDR3nt: TGTGCCAGCACCTCGAACCGGGGACTAGGTGTTAGAGAGACCCAGTACTTC; CDR3aa: CASTSNRGLGVRETQYF
j_gene: TRBJ1-6; d_gene: NA; v_gene: TRBV4-3; CDR3nt: TGCGCCAGCAGCCAATCGGGGACTGGACTTTCACCCCTCCACTTT; CDR3aa: CASSQSGTGLSPLHF
j_gene: TRBJ2-7; d_gene: NA; v_gene: TRBV5-1; CDR3nt: TGCGCCAGCAGCTCTGCCTACGAGCAGTACTTC; CDR3aa: CASSSAYEQYF
j_gene: TRBJ2-5; d_gene: NA; v_gene: TRBV7-2; CDR3nt: TGTGCCAGCAGCTTAGAGACAGGGAGGAGAGAGACCCAGTACTTC; CDR3aa: CASSLETGRRETQYF
j_gene: TRBJ1-4; d_gene: TRBD1; v_gene: TRBV19; CDR3nt: TGTGCCAGTAGTGACGGGACAGGGAGGGGTGAAAAACTGTTTTTT; CDR3aa: CASSDGTGRGEKLFF
j_gene: TRBJ2-4; d_gene: TRBD1; v_gene: TRBV6-5; CDR3nt: TGTGCCAGCAGTTTTACAGGGGGCAAGGACATTCAGTACTTC; CDR3aa: CASSFTGGKDIQYF
j_gene: TRBJ2-7; d_gene: TRBD2; v_gene: TRBV7-2; CDR3nt: TGTGCCAGCAGCACCGGACTAGCGGGGGGGTGGGACGAGCAGTACTTC; CDR3aa: CASSTGLAGGWDEQYF
j_gene: TRBJ2-7; d_gene: NA; v_gene: TRBV19; CDR3nt: TGTGCCAGTACTAAAAGCGGATCCTACGAGCAGTACTTC; CDR3aa: CASTKSGSYEQYF
j_gene: TRBJ1-2; d_gene: NA; v_gene: TRBV6-5; CDR3nt: NA; CDR3aa: CASSSSRGRDYGYTF
j_gene: TRBJ2-3; d_gene: TRBD2; v_gene: TRBV30; CDR3nt: TGTGCCTGGAGTGAGATAGCGGGAGGAGGAGATACGCAGTATTTT; CDR3aa: CAWSEIAGGGDTQYF
j_gene: TRBJ2-3; d_gene: TRBD1; v_gene: TRBV19; CDR3nt: TGTGCCAGTAGGGACAGGGCTACAGATACGCAGTATTTT; CDR3aa: CASRDRATDTQYF
j_gene: TRBJ1-5; d_gene: NA; v_gene: TRBV30; CDR3nt: TGTGCCTGGAGTGTAAGAGACAGTGGCAATCAGCCCCAGCATTTT; CDR3aa: CAWSVRDSGNQPQHF
j_gene: TRBJ2-1; d_gene: TRBD2; v_gene: TRBV5-1; CDR3nt: TGCGCCAGCAGCTTATCTAGCGGGGGGTTCGATGAGCAGTTCTTC; CDR3aa: CASSLSSGGFDEQFF
j_gene: TRBJ2-5; d_gene: TRBD2; v_gene: TRBV5-1; CDR3nt: TGCGCCAGCAGCCAACTAGCGGGAGCGGTGGAGACCCAGTACTTC; CDR3aa: CASSQLAGAVETQYF
j_gene: TRBJ1-1; d_gene: TRBD1; v_gene: TRBV6-5; CDR3nt: TGTGCCAGCAGCAGGGGGAGTTTGGACACTGAAGCTTTCTTT; CDR3aa: CASSRGSLDTEAFF
j_gene: TRBJ1-5; d_gene: NA; v_gene: TRBV23-1; CDR3nt: TGCGCCAGCAGTCAGTCGCGCTTGGGCGTAGATAGCAATCAGCCCCAGCATTTT; CDR3aa: CASSQSRLGVDSNQPQHF
j_gene: TRBJ1-4; d_gene: NA; v_gene: TRBV4-3; CDR3nt: TGCGCCAGCAGCCAGGCGTGGGGGGAGTGGGGAAAACTGTTTTTT; CDR3aa: CASSQAWGEWGKLFF
j_gene: TRBJ2-3; d_gene: TRBD2; v_gene: TRBV7-9; CDR3nt: TGTGCCAGCAGCTTAGGGCTAGCGGGAGGGTGGAGCACAGATACGCAGTATTTT; CDR3aa: CASSLGLAGGWSTDTQYF
j_gene: TRBJ1-5; d_gene: NA; v_gene: TRBV5-6; CDR3nt: TGTGCCAGCAGCTTGTTAGCGGGGGGTACAGGCGATAATCAGCCCCAGCATTTT; CDR3aa: CASSLLAGGTGDNQPQHF
j_gene: TRBJ2-5; d_gene: TRBD2; v_gene: TRBV7-8; CDR3nt: TGTGCCAGCAGCTTAGTTGGGGCGGGGGTGGAGACCCAGTACTTC; CDR3aa: CASSLVGAGVETQYF
j_gene: TRBJ2-2; d_gene: TRBD2; v_gene: TRBV5-4; CDR3nt: TGTGCCAGCAGCTTTACACACGGGACTAGCGGGACCGGGGAGCTGTTTTTT; CDR3aa: CASSFTHGTSGTGELFF
j_gene: TRBJ2-7; d_gene: NA; v_gene: TRBV4-3; CDR3nt: TGCGCCAGCAGCCACCAACTGACAGGTCTGCCCTCCTCCTACGAGCAGTACTTC; CDR3aa: CASSHQLTGLPSSYEQYF
j_gene: TRBJ1-5; d_gene: NA; v_gene: TRBV7-6; CDR3nt: TGTGCCAGCAGCTTAGAAGCTACAGCATATAGCAATCAGCCCCAGCATTTT; CDR3aa: CASSLEATAYSNQPQHF
j_gene: TRBJ1-1; d_gene: NA; v_gene: TRBV4-3; CDR3nt: TGCGCCAGCAGCCAAGTCTCGGACAGAACTGAAGCTTTCTTT; CDR3aa: CASSQVSDRTEAFF
j_gene: TRBJ2-2; d_gene: NA; v_gene: TRBV30; CDR3nt: TGTGCCGGAAAGGGGACCGGGGAGCTGTTTTTT; CDR3aa: CAGKGTGELFF
j_gene: TRBJ2-7; d_gene: TRBD2; v_gene: TRBV7-2; CDR3nt: TGTGCCAGCAGCTACCGTATGAGCGGGAGCTCCTACGAGCAGTACTTC; CDR3aa: CASSYRMSGSSYEQYF
j_gene: TRBJ1-2; d_gene: NA; v_gene: TRBV28; CDR3nt: TGTGCCAGCAGTTTAGGCAGGGCCTATGGCTACACCTTC; CDR3aa: CASSLGRAYGYTF
j_gene: TRBJ1-2; d_gene: NA; v_gene: TRBV5-4; CDR3nt: TGTGCCAGCAGGCCCCCTAGCCCCACGTATGGCTACACCTTC; CDR3aa: CASRPPSPTYGYTF
j_gene: TRBJ2-3; d_gene: NA; v_gene: TRBV10-3; CDR3nt: TGTGCCATCAAGGCGGGAACAGGCACAGATACGCAGTATTTT; CDR3aa: CAIKAGTGTDTQYF
j_gene: TRBJ1-2; d_gene: TRBD1; v_gene: TRBV5-4; CDR3nt: TGTGCCAGCAGCTTCCCGGGACAGGGGGCCTATGGCTACACCTTC; CDR3aa: CASSFPGQGAYGYTF
j_gene: TRBJ2-3; d_gene: NA; v_gene: TRBV9; CDR3nt: TGTGCCAGCAGCGTAGCGGACACAATCACAGATACGCAGTATTTT; CDR3aa: CASSVADTITDTQYF
j_gene: TRBJ1-5; d_gene: NA; v_gene: TRBV30; CDR3nt: TGTGCCTGGAGTGTCCGGGGTAATCAGCCCCAGCATTTT; CDR3aa: CAWSVRGNQPQHF
j_gene: TRBJ2-7; d_gene: NA; v_gene: TRBV5-1; CDR3nt: TGCGCCAGCAGCTTGCCAGGAGGTAACGAGCAGTACTTC; CDR3aa: CASSLPGGNEQYF
j_gene: TRBJ1-6; d_gene: TRBD1; v_gene: TRBV2; CDR3nt: TGTGCCAGTACCTGGGACAGGGGTGGTAATTCACCCCTCCACTTT; CDR3aa: CASTWDRGGNSPLHF
j_gene: TRBJ2-7; d_gene: NA; v_gene: TRBV11-2; CDR3nt: TGTGCCAGCAGCCTTCCCGGTTCCGAGCAGTACTTC; CDR3aa: CASSLPGSEQYF
j_gene: TRBJ2-5; d_gene: TRBD2; v_gene: TRBV4-1; CDR3nt: TGCGCCAGCAGCCCCCTTGTGGCTAGCGGGGACCAAGAGACCCAGTACTTC; CDR3aa: CASSPLVASGDQETQYF
j_gene: TRBJ2-2; d_gene: TRBD2; v_gene: TRBV11-2; CDR3nt: TGTGCCAGCAGCTCGACTAGCGGGAGGTGGGGCACCGGGGAGCTGTTTTTT; CDR3aa: CASSSTSGRWGTGELFF
j_gene: TRBJ1-6; d_gene: NA; v_gene: TRBV15; CDR3nt: TGTGCCACCAGCAGAGAACTCCAGGGAGGTTCACCCCTCCACTTT; CDR3aa: CATSRELQGGSPLHF
j_gene: TRBJ1-1; d_gene: TRBD1; v_gene: TRBV4-2; CDR3nt: TGTGCCAGCAGCCCGGGCGACAGGGGCGTGAACACTGAAGCTTTCTTT; CDR3aa: CASSPGDRGVNTEAFF
j_gene: TRBJ2-5; d_gene: TRBD2; v_gene: TRBV5-1; CDR3nt: TGCGCCAGCAGCGTGGGACTAGAGATAAGAGCCCAGTACTTC; CDR3aa: CASSVGLEIRAQYF
j_gene: TRBJ2-7; d_gene: TRBD1; v_gene: TRBV6-1; CDR3nt: TGTGCCAGCAGAACCGGGACAGGACAGTACGAGCAGTACTTC; CDR3aa: CASRTGTGQYEQYF
j_gene: TRBJ2-1; d_gene: NA; v_gene: TRBV30; CDR3nt: TGTGCCTGGACCTGGGGGGGGGCCTATGAGCAGTTCTTC; CDR3aa: CAWTWGGAYEQFF
j_gene: TRBJ2-7; d_gene: NA; v_gene: TRBV6-6; CDR3nt: TGTGCCAGCAGTTACTCGAAGGGGGGGATCACCTACGAGCAGTACTTC; CDR3aa: CASSYSKGGITYEQYF
j_gene: TRBJ2-5; d_gene: TRBD2; v_gene: TRBV13; CDR3nt: TGTGCCAGCAGCTTACTTGCGGGAGGGCGTCAAGAGACCCAGTACTTC; CDR3aa: CASSLLAGGRQETQYF
j_gene: TRBJ1-1; d_gene: NA; v_gene: TRBV27; CDR3nt: TGTGCCAGCAGTTTATCGACTTTCGGGGGAGACACTGAAGCTTTCTTT; CDR3aa: CASSLSTFGGDTEAFF
j_gene: TRBJ1-1; d_gene: NA; v_gene: TRBV5-4; CDR3nt: TGTGCCAGCAGCCTGACAGGTTTTAACACTGAAGCTTTCTTT; CDR3aa: CASSLTGFNTEAFF
j_gene: TRBJ2-3; d_gene: TRBD2; v_gene: TRBV5-1; CDR3nt: TGCGCCAGCAGCCTAGGTGCTAGCGGGGGGGGTCCCACAGATACGCAGTATTTT; CDR3aa: CASSLGASGGGPTDTQYF
j_gene: TRBJ2-7; d_gene: NA; v_gene: TRBV5-6; CDR3nt: TGTGCCAGCAGCTTCGGGGGTTTATACGAGCAGTACTTC; CDR3aa: CASSFGGLYEQYF
j_gene: TRBJ2-3; d_gene: TRBD1; v_gene: TRBV7-9; CDR3nt: TGTGCCAGCAGCCAGGACAGGGACGACTCCACAGATACGCAGTATTTT; CDR3aa: CASSQDRDDSTDTQYF
j_gene: TRBJ2-7; d_gene: TRBD2; v_gene: TRBV11-2; CDR3nt: TGTGCCAGCAGCGATCCGGGACTAGCGGGTTACGAGCAGTACTTC; CDR3aa: CASSDPGLAGYEQYF
j_gene: TRBJ1-1; d_gene: NA; v_gene: TRBV29-1; CDR3nt: TGCAGCGTATTTGGGGCCCTGAACACTGAAGCTTTCTTT; CDR3aa: CSVFGALNTEAFF
j_gene: TRBJ2-3; d_gene: TRBD1; v_gene: TRBV27; CDR3nt: TGTGCCAGCAGTTTAGGGGGACAGGGATTTAAGACGCAGTATTTT; CDR3aa: CASSLGGQGFKTQYF
j_gene: TRBJ2-7; d_gene: NA; v_gene: TRBV19; CDR3nt: TGTGCCAGTAGTATAGCTGGGCTGACCTACGAGCAGTACTTC; CDR3aa: CASSIAGLTYEQYF
j_gene: TRBJ2-3; d_gene: TRBD2; v_gene: TRBV5-1; CDR3nt: TGCGCCAGCAGCACATCCGGGACTAGCGCGGATACGCAGTATTTT; CDR3aa: CASSTSGTSADTQYF